The source of this TCR beta chain is a study of cytomegalovirus exposure and HLA in healthy donors. Study-level points and caveats: Donors were assumed by presence/absence analyses to have roughly uniform sequencing depth. CMV serostatus was the sole immune exposure information available.

V lost 6 bases and J lost 7; bases outside the gene matches: 8. Germline V gives CDR1 MNHNS, CDR2 SASEGT. The CDR3 is 14 residues long. With respect to this clone: Antigen specificity is unknown.

Primers: 60 Vbeta forward and 13 Jbeta reverse. The data were produced by immunoSEQ multiplex PCR, yet TCRdb's version contains in-frame clones alone and is incomplete. The sample lists about 200,000 clones, roughly 80% occurring once. V and J are TRBV6-1 and TRBJ2-2, with 7 bases identical to TRBD1. This clonotype was sampled from a woman under 30 in good health and CMV-seronegative. Sequenced input: PBMCs. Here the CDR3 reads CASRVTGVRGELFF. CDR3 bases: TGTGCCAGCAGGGTCACAGGGGTACGCGGGGAGCTGTTTTTT.